What follows describes a single T cell receptor beta chain. Its binding antigen is unknown. No base quality values were provided; no much bigger clone lies one nucleotide off. The trial excluded patients who had a history of autoimmune disease or who were on systemic immunosuppression. Peripheral blood for TCR sequencing was drawn from every dose cohort at baseline, at cycle 4 day 1 and at cycle 7 day 1. The samples were taken from a phase I, first-in-human, multicenter, open-label dose-escalation trial of ivuxolimab. Adults with locally advanced or metastatic melanoma, renal cell carcinoma, hepatocellular carcinoma or head and neck squamous cell carcinoma were enrolled in the trial. Before TCR sequencing, CD4+ T cells and CD8+ T cells from peripheral blood were sorted into separate populations. This sample was included in a study of OX40 agonist ivuxolimab in advanced cancers. Background for the entire study: The costimulatory receptor OX40 (CD134) was targeted by ivuxolimab, a fully human IgG2 agonistic monoclonal antibody. Among the roughly 52 dose-escalation patients, some 20 had hepatocellular carcinoma, some 15 melanoma, 9 renal cell carcinoma and 9 head and neck cancer. The paper covers the monotherapy dose-escalation part of the phase I ivuxolimab trial, which included N ≈ 57 patients. A male proportion of 82.7% and a mean age of approximately 55 years, ranging from roughly 20 to 80, were recorded for the dose-escalation cohort. Prior anti-PD-1, anti-PD-L1 or anti-CTLA-4 therapy was permitted, and checkpoint inhibitors had been received by roughly 40% of dose-escalation patients. Three dose-escalation patients achieved partial responses, one with hepatocellular carcinoma and two with cutaneous melanoma. The purpose of peripheral TCRbeta sequencing was to test whether ivuxolimab changed TCR sequence diversity and led to clonal T-cell expansion. Intravenous ivuxolimab was administered to patients every 2 weeks at six dose levels: 0.01, 0.1, 0.3, 1.5, 3 and 10 mg/kg.

Broad study findings and their caveats: In the 0.1-3.0 mg/kg groups, partial responders were among the patients with the lowest normalized peripheral clonal expansion, particularly in CD8+ T cells. Low levels of normalized T-cell clonal expansion were also seen in some patients who did not respond. The antigen specificity of the clonally expanded peripheral T cells was not determined. On average, CD8+ T cells showed more expanded clones than CD4+ T cells after ivuxolimab. Clonal expansion of both CD4+ and CD8+ blood T cells was observed from baseline to week 6 at doses 0.1 to 3.0 mg/kg.

Unmatched junction bases come to 8, with V trimmed by 6 bases and J by 7 bases. From a lookup of the germline V gene (reference sequence), CDR1 and CDR2 are GTSNPN and SVGIG. The CDR3 spans 13 residues, from the cysteine through the phenylalanine. The entry retains the CDR3 DNA only, 39 bases that are in frame from base 1. For sequencing of the TCRbeta CDR3 region, genomic DNA was extracted from the sorted cells. The immunoSEQ Assay was used to sequence the TCRbeta CDR3 regions. The immuneACCESS repertoire file appears here via TCRdb, limited to in-frame rearrangements. These files lack a portion of the clones; in checked studies, under half of the deficit traces to unresolved V genes, and the cause of the others is not known. In all, the sample holds roughly 69,000 clones, and 80% to 95% of those were seen once. Approximately 0.99% of the sample is held by the ten biggest clonotypes.

Here the chain combines TRBV30 and TRBJ2-5, with TRBD2 identical over 10 junction bases. The specimen was CD4+ or CD8+ T cells sorted from blood, collected in a trial of the OX40 agonist ivuxolimab. This TCR derives from an adult with an advanced solid tumor such as melanoma, head and neck, liver or kidney cancer. The CDR3: CACYSGRSGTQYF. Here is the DNA: TGTGCCTGCTATAGCGGGAGGTCGGGGACCCAGTACTTC.